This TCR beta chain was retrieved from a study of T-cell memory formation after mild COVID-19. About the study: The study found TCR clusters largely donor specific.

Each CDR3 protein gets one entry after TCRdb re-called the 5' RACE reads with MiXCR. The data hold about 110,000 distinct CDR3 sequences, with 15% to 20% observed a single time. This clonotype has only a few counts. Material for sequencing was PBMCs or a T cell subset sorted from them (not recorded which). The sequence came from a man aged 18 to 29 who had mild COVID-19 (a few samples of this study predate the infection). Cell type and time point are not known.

Here the CDR3 DNA reads TGCGCCAGCTGCTATCCCCGGGCCTTTTCTCTACGAGCAGGTCGGCAGTACGTC. Translated: CASCYPRAFSLRAGRQYV. This sequence joins TRBV10-1 and TRBJ2-7; D gene uncertain. V was shortened by 8 bases and J by 9 bases, with 35 bases between the two germline ends. The CDR3 contains 18 residues. CDR1 WNHNN and CDR2 SYGVQD come from the germline V gene (reference sequence).